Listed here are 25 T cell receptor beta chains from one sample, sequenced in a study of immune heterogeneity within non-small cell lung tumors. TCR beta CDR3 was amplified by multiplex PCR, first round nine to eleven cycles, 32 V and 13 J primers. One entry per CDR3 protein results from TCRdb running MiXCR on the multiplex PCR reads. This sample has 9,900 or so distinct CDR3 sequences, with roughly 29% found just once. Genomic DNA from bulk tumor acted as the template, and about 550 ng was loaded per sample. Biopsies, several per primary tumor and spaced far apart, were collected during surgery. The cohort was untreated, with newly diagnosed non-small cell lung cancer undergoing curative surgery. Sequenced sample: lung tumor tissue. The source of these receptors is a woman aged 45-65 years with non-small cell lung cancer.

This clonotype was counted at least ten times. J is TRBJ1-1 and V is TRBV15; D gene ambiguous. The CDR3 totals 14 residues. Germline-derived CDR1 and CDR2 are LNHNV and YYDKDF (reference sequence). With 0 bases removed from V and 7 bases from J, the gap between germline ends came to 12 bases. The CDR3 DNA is TGTGCCACCAGCAGAGACATTCTGAGGGTTGAAGCTTTCTTT. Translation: CATSRDILRVEAFF.

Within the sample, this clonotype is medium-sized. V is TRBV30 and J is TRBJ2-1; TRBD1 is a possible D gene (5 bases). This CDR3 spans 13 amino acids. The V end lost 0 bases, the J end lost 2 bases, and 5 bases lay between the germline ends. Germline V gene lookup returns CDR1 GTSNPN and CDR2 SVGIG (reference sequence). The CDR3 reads CAWSVDTYNEQFF. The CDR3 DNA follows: TGTGCCTGGAGTGTGGACACCTACAATGAGCAGTTCTTC.

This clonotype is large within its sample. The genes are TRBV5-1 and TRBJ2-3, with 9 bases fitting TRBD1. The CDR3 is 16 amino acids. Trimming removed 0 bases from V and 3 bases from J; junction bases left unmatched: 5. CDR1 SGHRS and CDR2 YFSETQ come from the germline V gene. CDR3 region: CASSLEQGARTDTQYF. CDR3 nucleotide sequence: TGCGCCAGCAGCTTGGAACAGGGGGCGCGGACAGATACGCAGTATTTT.

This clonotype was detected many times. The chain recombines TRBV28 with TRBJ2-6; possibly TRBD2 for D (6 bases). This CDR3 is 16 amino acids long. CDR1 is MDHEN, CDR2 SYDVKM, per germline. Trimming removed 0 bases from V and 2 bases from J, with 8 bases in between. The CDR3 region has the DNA TGTGCCAGCAGTTTATGGGGGGGTACTGGGGCCAACGTCCTGACTTTC. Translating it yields CASSLWGGTGANVLTF.

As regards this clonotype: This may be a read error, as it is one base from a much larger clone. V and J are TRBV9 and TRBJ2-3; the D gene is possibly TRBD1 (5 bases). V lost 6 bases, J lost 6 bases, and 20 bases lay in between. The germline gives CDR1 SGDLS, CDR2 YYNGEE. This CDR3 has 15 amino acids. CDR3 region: CASIVYPQGSDTQYF. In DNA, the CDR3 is TGTGCCAGCATCGTTTATCCCCAGGGTTCGGATACGCAGTATTTT. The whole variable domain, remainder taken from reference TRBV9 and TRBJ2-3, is DSGVTQTPKHLITATGQRVTLRCSPRSGDLSVYWYQQSLDQGLQFLIQYYNGEERAKGNILERFSAQQFPDLHSELNLSSLELGDSALYFCASIVYPQGSDTQYFGPGTRLTVL.

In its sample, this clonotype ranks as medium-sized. CDR3 residues: CASSLVARPFPYEQYF. As DNA, the CDR3 is TGCGCCAGCAGCTTGGTCGCCAGACCTTTCCCCTACGAGCAGTACTTC. The chain links TRBV5-1 to TRBJ2-7; D call uncertain. CDR1 and CDR2 from the germline V gene are SGHRS and YFSETQ. The V end lost 0 bases, the J end lost 2 bases, and 15 bases lay between the germline ends. This CDR3 has 16 amino acids.

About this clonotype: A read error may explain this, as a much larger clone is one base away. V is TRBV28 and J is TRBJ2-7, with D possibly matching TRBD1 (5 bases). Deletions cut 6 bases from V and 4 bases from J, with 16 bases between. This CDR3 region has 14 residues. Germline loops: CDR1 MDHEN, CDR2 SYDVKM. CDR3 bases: TGTGCCAGCAGGATAGGAAGGGGCGGTTACGAGCAGTACTTC. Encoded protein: CASRIGRGGYEQYF. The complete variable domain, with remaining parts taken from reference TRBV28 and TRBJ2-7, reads DVKVTQSSRYLVKRTGEKVFLECVQDMDHENMFWYRQDPGLGLRLIYFSYDVKMKEKGDIPEGYSVSREKKERFSLILESASTNQTSMYLCASRIGRGGYEQYFGPGTRLTVT.

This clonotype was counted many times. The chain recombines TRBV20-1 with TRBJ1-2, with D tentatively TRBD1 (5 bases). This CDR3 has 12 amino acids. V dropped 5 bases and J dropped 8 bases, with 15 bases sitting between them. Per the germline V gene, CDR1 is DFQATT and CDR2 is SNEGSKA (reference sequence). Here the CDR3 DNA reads TGCAGTGCTGGGGACGGCCTCGGAGGCTACACCTTC. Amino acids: CSAGDGLGGYTF.

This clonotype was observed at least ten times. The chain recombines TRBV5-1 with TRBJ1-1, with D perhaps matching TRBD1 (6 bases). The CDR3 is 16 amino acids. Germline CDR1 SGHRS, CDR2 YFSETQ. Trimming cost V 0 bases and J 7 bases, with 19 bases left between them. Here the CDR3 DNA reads TGCGCCAGCAGCTTGGAGGCATCGGACAGCTACCTTGAAGCTTTCTTT. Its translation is CASSLEASDSYLEAFF.

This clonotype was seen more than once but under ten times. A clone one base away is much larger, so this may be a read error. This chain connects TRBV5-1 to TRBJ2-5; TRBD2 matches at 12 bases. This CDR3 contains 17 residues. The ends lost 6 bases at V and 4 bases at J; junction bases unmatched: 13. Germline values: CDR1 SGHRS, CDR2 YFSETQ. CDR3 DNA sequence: TGCGCCAGCACCCAGGGGAGACTAGCGGGAGAGGTAGAGACCCAGTACTTC. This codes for CASTQGRLAGEVETQYF.

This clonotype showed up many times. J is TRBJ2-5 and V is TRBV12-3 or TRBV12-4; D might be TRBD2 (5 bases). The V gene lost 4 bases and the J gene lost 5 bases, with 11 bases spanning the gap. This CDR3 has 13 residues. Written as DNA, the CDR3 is TGTGCCAGCAGTTCGACTACCTGGGAGACCCAGTACTTC. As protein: CASSSTTWETQYF.

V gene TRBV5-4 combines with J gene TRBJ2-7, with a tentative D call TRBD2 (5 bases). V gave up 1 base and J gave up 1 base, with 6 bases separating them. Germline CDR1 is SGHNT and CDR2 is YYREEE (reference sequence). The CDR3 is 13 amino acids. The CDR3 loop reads CASSLRGSYEQYF. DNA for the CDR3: TGTGCCAGCAGCTTGCGGGGTTCCTACGAGCAGTACTTC.

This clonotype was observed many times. The CDR3 reads CASSLTTPAEAFF. CDR3 bases: TGTGCCAGCAGTTTAACAACCCCGGCTGAAGCTTTCTTT. The V gene is TRBV28, the J gene TRBJ1-1, with D unclear. V was shortened by 2 bases and J by 6 bases, with 10 bases between the two germline ends. The CDR3 length is 13 residues. Germline loops: CDR1 MDHEN, CDR2 SYDVKM.

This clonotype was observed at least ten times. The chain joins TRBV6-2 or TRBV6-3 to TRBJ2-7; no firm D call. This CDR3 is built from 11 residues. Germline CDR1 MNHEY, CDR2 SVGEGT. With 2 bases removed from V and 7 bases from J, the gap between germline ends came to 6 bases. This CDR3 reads CASSYEREQYF. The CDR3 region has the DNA TGTGCCAGCAGTTACGAGCGAGAGCAGTACTTC.

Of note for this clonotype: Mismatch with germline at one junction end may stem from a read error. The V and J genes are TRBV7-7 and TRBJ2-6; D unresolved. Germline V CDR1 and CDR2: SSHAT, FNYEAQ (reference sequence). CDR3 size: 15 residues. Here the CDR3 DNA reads TGTGCTAGCAGCTTAGGCGCGTCAAGGGCCAACGTCCTGACTTTC. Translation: CASSLGASRANVLTF. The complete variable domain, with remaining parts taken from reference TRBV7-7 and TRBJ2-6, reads GAGVSQSPRYKVTKRGQDVTLRCDPISSHATLYWYQQALGQGPEFLTYFNYEAQPDKSGLPSDRFSAERPEGSISTLTIQRTEQRDSAMYRCASSLGASRANVLTFGAGSRLTVL.

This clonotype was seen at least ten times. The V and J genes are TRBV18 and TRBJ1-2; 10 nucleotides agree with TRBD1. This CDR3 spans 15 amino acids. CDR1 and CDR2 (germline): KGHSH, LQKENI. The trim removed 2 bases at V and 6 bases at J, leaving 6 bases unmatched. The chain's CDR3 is CASSPRDRGDNGYTF. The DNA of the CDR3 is TGTGCCAGCTCACCAAGGGACAGGGGAGATAATGGCTACACCTTC.

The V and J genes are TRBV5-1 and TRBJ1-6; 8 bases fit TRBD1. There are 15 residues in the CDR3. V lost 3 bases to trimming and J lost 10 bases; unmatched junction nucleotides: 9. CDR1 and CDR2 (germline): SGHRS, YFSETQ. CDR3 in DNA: TGCGCCAGCAGCTGGCTCTGGGACAGGAGGTCACCCCTCCACTTT. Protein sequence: CASSWLWDRRSPLHF.

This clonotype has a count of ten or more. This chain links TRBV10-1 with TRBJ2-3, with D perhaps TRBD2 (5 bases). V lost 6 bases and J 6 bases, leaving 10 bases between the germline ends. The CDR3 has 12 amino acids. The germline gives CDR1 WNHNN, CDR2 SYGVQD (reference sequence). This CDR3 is CASSLDSDTQYF. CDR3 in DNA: TGCGCCAGCAGCTTGGACTCCGATACGCAGTATTTT.

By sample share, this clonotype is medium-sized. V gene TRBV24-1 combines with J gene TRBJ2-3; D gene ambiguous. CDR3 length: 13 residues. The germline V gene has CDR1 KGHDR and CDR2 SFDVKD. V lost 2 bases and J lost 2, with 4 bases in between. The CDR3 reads CATSDSVTDTQYF. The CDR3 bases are TGTGCCACCAGTGATTCTGTCACAGATACGCAGTATTTT.

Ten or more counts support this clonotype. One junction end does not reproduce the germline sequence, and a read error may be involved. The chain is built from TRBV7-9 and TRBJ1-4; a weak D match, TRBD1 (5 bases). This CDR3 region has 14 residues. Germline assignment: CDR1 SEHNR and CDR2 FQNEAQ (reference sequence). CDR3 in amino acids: CASSSMTGRGGVRF. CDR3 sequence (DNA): TGTGCCAGCAGCTCGATGACGGGACGGGGGGGAGTAAGGTTT. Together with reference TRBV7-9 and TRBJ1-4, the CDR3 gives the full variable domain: DTGVSQNPRHKITKRGQNVTFRCDPISEHNRLYWYRQTLGQGPEFLTYFQNEAQLEKSRLLSDRFSAERPKGSFSTLEIQRTEQGDSAMYLCASSSMTGRGGVRFGSGTQLSVL.

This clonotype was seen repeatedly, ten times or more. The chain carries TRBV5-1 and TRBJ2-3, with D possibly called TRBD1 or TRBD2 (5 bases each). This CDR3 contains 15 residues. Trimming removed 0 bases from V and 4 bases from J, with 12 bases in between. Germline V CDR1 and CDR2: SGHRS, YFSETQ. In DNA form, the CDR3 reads TGCGCCAGCAGCTTGGAGGGCAGGGACGCAGATACGCAGTATTTT. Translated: CASSLEGRDADTQYF.

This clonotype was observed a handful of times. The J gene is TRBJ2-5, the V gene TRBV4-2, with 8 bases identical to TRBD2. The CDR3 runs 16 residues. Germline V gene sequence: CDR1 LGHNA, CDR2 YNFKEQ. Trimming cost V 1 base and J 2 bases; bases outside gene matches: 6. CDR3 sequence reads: CASSQGGLAGQETQYF. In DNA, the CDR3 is TGTGCCAGCAGCCAAGGAGGGTTAGCGGGGCAAGAGACCCAGTACTTC.

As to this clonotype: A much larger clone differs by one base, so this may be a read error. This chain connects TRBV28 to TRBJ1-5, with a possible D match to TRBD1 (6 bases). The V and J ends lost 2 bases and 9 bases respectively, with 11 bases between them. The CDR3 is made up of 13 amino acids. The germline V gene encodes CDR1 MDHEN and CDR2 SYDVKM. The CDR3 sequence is CASSLRGWLPQHF. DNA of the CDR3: TGTGCCAGCAGTTTAAGGGGGTGGTTGCCCCAGCATTTT. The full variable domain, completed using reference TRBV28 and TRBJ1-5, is DVKVTQSSRYLVKRTGEKVFLECVQDMDHENMFWYRQDPGLGLRLIYFSYDVKMKEKGDIPEGYSVSREKKERFSLILESASTNQTSMYLCASSLRGWLPQHFGDGTRLSIL.

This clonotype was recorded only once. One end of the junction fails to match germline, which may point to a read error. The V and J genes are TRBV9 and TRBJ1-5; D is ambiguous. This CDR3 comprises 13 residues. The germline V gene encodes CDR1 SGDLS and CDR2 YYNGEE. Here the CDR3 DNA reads TGTGCCAGCAGCGTAACAGCCAATCAGCCCCATCATTTT. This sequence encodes CASSVTANQPHHF.

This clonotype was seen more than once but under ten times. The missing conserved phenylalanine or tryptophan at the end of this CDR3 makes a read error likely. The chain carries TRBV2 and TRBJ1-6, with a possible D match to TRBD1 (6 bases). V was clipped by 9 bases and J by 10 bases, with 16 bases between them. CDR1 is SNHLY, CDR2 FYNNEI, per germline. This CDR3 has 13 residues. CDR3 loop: CASKGGSSSPLHS. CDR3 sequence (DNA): TGTGCCAGTAAAGGGGGGAGCTCCTCACCCCTCCACTCT.